The 5 T cell receptor beta chains listed next were all sequenced from one sample in a study of Graves' ophthalmopathy and Graves' hyperthyroidism. RNA transcripts were the template, and TCR beta CDR3 regions were amplified from them. Second-round multiplex PCR came after a first-round RT-PCR that employed HTBI primers. TCRdb re-derived calls from the multiplex PCR reads in MiXCR, one entry per CDR3 protein. The sample contains about 620,000 distinct CDR3 sequences, about a fifth of which appear only once. Sequenced input: peripheral blood. Source of these receptors: a woman under 30 with stable Graves' hyperthyroidism. Some clones in this sample may be carry-over from other donors' samples.

At least ten counts were recorded for this clonotype. J is TRBJ1-2 and V is TRBV4-1; D gene uncertain. The ends were cut back, 6 bases at V and 0 bases at J, with 14 bases in the middle. CDR1 is MGHRA and CDR2 is YSYEKL in the germline V gene. The CDR3 has 15 amino acids. Here the CDR3 reads CASRSPMQANYGYTF. CDR3 in DNA: TGCGCCAGCAGGTCACCGATGCAAGCTAACTATGGCTACACCTTC.

The table lists this clonotype with many counts. The V gene is TRBV4-2, the J gene TRBJ1-1, with a tentative D call TRBD1 (5 bases). The germline V gene encodes CDR1 LGHNA and CDR2 YNFKEQ. Trimming cost V 5 bases and J 4 bases, with 14 bases left between them. There are 14 residues in the CDR3. DNA for the CDR3: TGTGCCAGCAGCTCCGGGGGTCTGGGCACTGAAGCTTTCTTT. It encodes CASSSGGLGTEAFF.

This clonotype was detected many times. The chain recombines TRBV7-2 with TRBJ1-2; perhaps TRBD1 as D (5 bases). There are 15 residues in the CDR3. V was shortened by 1 base and J by 6 bases, with 15 bases between the two germline ends. The germline CDR1 and CDR2 sequences are SGHTA and FQGNSA. The CDR3: CASSLVPGTFDGYTF. For the CDR3, the DNA is TGTGCCAGCAGCTTAGTTCCTGGGACCTTCGATGGCTACACCTTC.

This clonotype was counted only a few times. This rearrangement joins TRBV28 to TRBJ1-5; D might be TRBD1 (5 bases). The CDR3 extends over 15 amino acids. Germline V CDR1 and CDR2: MDHEN, SYDVKM. V lost 0 bases, J lost 4 bases, and 10 bases lay in between. CDR3 loop: CASSLWRGRNQPQHF. CDR3 nucleotide sequence: TGTGCCAGCAGTTTATGGAGGGGAAGGAATCAGCCCCAGCATTTT.

V gene TRBV5-6 combines with J gene TRBJ2-2; D not certain. Per germline, CDR1 SGHDT and CDR2 YYEEEE. The CDR3 covers 16 residues. Trimming removed 3 bases from V and 4 bases from J, with 16 bases in between. The CDR3 here is CASSSPYLRITGELFF. In nucleotides, the CDR3 is TGTGCCAGCAGCTCCCCGTATCTGCGGATCACCGGGGAGCTGTTTTTT. Looking up the rest from reference TRBV5-6 and TRBJ2-2 gives the full variable domain: DAGVTQSPTHLIKTRGQQVTLRCSPKSGHDTVSWYQQALGQGPQFIFQYYEEEERQRGNFPDRFSGHQFPNYSSELNVNALLLGDSALYLCASSSPYLRITGELFFGEGSRLTVL.